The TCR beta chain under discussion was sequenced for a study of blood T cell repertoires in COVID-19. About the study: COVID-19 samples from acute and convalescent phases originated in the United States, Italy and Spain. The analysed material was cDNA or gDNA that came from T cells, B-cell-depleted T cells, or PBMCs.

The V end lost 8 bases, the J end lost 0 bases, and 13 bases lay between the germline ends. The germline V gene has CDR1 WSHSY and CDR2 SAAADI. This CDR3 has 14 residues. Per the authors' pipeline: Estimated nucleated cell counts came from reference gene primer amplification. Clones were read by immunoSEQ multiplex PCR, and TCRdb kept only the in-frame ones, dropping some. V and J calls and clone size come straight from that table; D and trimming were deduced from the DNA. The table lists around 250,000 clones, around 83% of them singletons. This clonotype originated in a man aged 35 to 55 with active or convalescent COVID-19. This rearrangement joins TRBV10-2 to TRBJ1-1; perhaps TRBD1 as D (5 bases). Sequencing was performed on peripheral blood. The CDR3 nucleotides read TGCGCCAGCTCGCAGGCCAGGGTGAACACTGAAGCTTTCTTT. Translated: CASSQARVNTEAFF.